Here is one TCR beta chain with its context. The data stem from a study of T cell changes during pregnancy in multiple sclerosis. Some clones are missing from TCRdb's copy, which holds only in-frame ones; the method was immunoSEQ multiplex PCR. The repertoire holds tens of thousands of clones, with about 92% as singletons. This TCR derives from a female donor in good health, enrolled as a control in a pregnancy study. This sample comprised peripheral blood, obtained in the second trimester of pregnancy.

CDR3 coding DNA: TGTGCCAGCAGCTCCACAGGGAATGCTAACTATGGCTACACCTTC. Translating it yields CASSSTGNANYGYTF. The gene calls are TRBV7-8 and TRBJ1-2; D might be TRBD1 (6 bases). Germline CDR1 reads SGHVS; CDR2 reads FQNEAQ. Trimming left V 4 bases short and J 0 bases short, with 12 bases between. The CDR3 length is 15 residues.